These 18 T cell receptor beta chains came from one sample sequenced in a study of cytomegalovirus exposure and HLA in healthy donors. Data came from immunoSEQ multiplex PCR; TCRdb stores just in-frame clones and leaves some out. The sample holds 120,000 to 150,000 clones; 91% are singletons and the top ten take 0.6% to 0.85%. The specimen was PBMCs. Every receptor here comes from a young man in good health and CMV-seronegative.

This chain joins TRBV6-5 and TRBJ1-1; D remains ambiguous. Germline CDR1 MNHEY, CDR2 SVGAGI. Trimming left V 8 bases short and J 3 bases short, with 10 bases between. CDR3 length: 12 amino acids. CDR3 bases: TGTGCCAGCTTTGGTCGGTACACTGAAGCTTTCTTT. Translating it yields CASFGRYTEAFF.

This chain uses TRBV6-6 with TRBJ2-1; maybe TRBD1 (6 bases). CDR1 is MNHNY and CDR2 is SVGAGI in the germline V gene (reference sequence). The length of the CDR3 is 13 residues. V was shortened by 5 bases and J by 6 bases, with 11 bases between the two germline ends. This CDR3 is CASSQTQGNEQFF. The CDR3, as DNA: TGTGCCAGCAGTCAAACACAGGGCAATGAGCAGTTCTTC.

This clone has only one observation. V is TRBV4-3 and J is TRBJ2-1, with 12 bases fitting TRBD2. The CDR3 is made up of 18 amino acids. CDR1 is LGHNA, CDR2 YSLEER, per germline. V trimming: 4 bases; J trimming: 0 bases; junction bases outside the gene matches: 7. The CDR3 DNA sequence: TGCGCCAGCAGCCTGGGGCTAGCGGGAGGGGCCTCCTACAATGAGCAGTTCTTC. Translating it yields CASSLGLAGGASYNEQFF.

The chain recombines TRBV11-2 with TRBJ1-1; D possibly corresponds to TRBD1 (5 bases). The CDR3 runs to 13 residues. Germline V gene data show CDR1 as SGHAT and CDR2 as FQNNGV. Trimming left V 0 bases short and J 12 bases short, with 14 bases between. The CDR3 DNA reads TGTGCCAGCAGCTTAGAGGTGGCAGGGCGGTCTTTCTTT. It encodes CASSLEVAGRSFF.

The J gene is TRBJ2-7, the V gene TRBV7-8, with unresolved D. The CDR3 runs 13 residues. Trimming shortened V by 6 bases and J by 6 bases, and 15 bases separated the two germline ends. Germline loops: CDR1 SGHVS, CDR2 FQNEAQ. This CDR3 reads CASSFQQSLEQYV. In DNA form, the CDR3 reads TGTGCCAGCAGTTTCCAACAGTCGCTCGAGCAGTACGTC.

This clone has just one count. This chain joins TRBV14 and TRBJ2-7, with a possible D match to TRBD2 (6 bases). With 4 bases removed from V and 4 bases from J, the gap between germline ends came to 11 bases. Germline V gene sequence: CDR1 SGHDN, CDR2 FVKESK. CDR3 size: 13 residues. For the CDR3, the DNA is TGTGCCAGCAGCCTGGCACGGGGGTACGAGCAGTACTTC. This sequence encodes CASSLARGYEQYF.

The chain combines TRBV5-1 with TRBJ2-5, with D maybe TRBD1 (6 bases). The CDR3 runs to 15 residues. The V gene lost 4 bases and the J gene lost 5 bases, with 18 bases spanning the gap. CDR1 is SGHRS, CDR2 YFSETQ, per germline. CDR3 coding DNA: TGCGCCAGCAGCGGGGTGGGGACAAGGGAGGAGACCCAGTACTTC. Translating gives CASSGVGTREETQYF.

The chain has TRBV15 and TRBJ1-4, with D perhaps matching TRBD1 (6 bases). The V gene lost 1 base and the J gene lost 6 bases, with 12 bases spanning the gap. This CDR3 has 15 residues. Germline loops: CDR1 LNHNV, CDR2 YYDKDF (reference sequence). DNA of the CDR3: TGTGCCACCAGCAGAGTAACAGGGTGGGATGAAAAACTGTTTTTT. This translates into CATSRVTGWDEKLFF.

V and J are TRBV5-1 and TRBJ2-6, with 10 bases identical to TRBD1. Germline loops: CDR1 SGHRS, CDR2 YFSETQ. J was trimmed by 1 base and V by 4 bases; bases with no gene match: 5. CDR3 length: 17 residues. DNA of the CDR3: TGCGCCAGCAGCCCCTGGACAGGGGGTTCTGGGGCCAACGTCCTGACTTTC. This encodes CASSPWTGGSGANVLTF.

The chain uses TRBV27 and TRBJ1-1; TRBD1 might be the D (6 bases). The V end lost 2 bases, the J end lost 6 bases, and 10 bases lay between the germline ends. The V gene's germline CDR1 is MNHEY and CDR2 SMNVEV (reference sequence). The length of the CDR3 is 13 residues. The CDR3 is CASSLATGSEAFF. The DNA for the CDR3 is TGTGCCAGCAGTTTAGCTACAGGGTCTGAAGCTTTCTTT.

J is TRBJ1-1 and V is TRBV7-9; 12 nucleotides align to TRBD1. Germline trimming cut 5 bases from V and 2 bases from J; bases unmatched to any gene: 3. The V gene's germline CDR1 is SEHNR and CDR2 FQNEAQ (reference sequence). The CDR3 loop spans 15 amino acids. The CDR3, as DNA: TGTGCCAGCAGCGAGGGACAGGGGGCCAACACTGAAGCTTTCTTT. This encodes CASSEGQGANTEAFF.

CDR3 protein: CASSLVRLNRGYGYTF. DNA of the CDR3: TGTGCCAGCAGCTTAGTCAGGCTAAACAGGGGCTATGGCTACACCTTC. The chain recombines TRBV13 with TRBJ1-2; 7 nucleotides align to TRBD1. CDR3 length equals 16 residues. V gave up 1 base and J gave up 4 bases; unmatched junction bases: 9. Germline assignment: CDR1 PRHDT and CDR2 FYEKMQ (reference sequence).

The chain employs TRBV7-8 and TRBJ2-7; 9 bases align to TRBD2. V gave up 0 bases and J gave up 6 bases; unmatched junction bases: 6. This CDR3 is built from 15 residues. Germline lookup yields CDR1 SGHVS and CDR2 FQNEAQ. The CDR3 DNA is TGTGCCAGCAGCTTAGCCGGGACTAGCACAGGCGAGCAGTACTTC. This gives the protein CASSLAGTSTGEQYF.

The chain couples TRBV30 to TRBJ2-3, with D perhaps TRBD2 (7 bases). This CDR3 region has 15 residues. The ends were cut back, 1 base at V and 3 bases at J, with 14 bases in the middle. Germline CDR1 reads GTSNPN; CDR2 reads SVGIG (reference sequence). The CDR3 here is CAWSGGGGRTDTQYF. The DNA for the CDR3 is TGTGCCTGGAGTGGGGGGGGCGGGAGAACAGATACGCAGTATTTT.

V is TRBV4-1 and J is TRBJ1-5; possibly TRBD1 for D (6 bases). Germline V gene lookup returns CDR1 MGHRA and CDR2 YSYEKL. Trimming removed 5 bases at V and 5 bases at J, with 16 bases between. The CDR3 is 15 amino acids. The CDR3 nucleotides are TGCGCCAGCAGCTACAACGGGGGGCCAGATCAGCCCCAGCATTTT. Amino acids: CASSYNGGPDQPQHF.

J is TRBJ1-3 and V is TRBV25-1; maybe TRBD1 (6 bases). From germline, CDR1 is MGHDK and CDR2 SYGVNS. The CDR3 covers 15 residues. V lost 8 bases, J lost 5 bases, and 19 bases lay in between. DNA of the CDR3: TGTGCCAGCTCCGGGCTACAGGGTACGAGAAACACCATATATTTT. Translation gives CASSGLQGTRNTIYF.

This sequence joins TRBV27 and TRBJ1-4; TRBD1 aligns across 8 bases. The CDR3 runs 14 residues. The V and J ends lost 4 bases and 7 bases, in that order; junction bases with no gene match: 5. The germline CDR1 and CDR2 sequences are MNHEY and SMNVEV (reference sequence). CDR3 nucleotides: TGTGCCAGCAGTTACCAGGGGGCGGGTGAAAAACTGTTTTTT. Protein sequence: CASSYQGAGEKLFF.

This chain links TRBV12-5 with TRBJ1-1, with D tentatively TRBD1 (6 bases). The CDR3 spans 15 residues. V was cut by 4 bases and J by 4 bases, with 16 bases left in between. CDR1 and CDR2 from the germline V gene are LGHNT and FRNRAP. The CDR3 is CASGSPNPGATEAFF. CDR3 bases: TGTGCTAGTGGTTCCCCCAACCCAGGGGCCACTGAAGCTTTCTTT. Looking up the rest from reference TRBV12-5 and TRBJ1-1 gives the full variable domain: DARVTQTPRHKVTEMGQEVTMRCQPILGHNTVFWYRQTMMQGLELLAYFRNRAPLDDSGMPKDRFSAEMPDATLATLKIQPSEPRDSAVYFCASGSPNPGATEAFFGQGTRLTVV.